Each of the 16 T cell receptor beta chains below was sequenced from the same sample in a study of cytomegalovirus exposure and HLA in healthy donors (TCRdb year 2017). To prepare the library, the immunoSEQ multiplex PCR assay was applied. For the multiplex PCR, a mixture combining 60 forward primers for TCR Vbeta segments and 13 reverse primers for TCR Jbeta segments was used. TCRdb re-hosts the immuneACCESS table, in-frame sequences only. Its copies lack some clones; in the studies checked, an unresolved V gene accounts for under half of them, and the cause for the rest is not known. This sample holds roughly 190,000 clones; 85% to 90% were observed only once. The ten most abundant clones make up 1.5% to 2% of the sample. The source material was PBMCs. These receptors all stem from a woman between 18 and 29 years old in good health and CMV-seronegative.

This clone was seen a single time. The chain uses TRBV5-4 and TRBJ2-7, with 12 bases aligning to TRBD2. The germline gives CDR1 SGHNT, CDR2 YYREEE (reference sequence). Trimming cost V 5 bases and J 3 bases; bases outside gene matches: 6. The CDR3 is 15 residues long. The CDR3 DNA sequence: TGTGCCAGCAGTGACGCACTAGCGGGGGGCTACGAGCAGTACTTC. Its protein product is CASSDALAGGYEQYF.

The J gene is TRBJ1-4, the V gene TRBV10-2; TRBD1 aligns across 8 bases. This CDR3 contains 16 residues. Trimming at V came to 8 bases and at J to 1 base, leaving 9 bases not matched to a gene. Looked up from germline, CDR1 is WSHSY and CDR2 is SAAADI. This chain's CDR3 is CASRRGRSRTNEKLFF. The CDR3, as DNA: TGCGCCAGCCGCAGGGGGCGTTCGAGAACTAATGAAAAACTGTTTTTT.

V usage is TRBV5-5 and J usage is TRBJ1-1; 11 bases match TRBD1. The CDR3 is made up of 15 amino acids. The V gene's germline CDR1 is SGHKS and CDR2 YYEKEE (reference sequence). The V and J ends lost 2 bases and 5 bases, in that order; junction bases with no gene match: 5. The CDR3 sequence: CASSLTGTGGTEAFF. The CDR3 DNA sequence: TGTGCCAGCAGCTTAACCGGGACAGGGGGTACTGAAGCTTTCTTT. Filled out from reference TRBV5-5 and TRBJ1-1, the complete variable domain reads DAGVTQSPTHLIKTRGQQVTLRCSPISGHKSVSWYQQVLGQGPQFIFQYYEKEERGRGNFPDRFSARQFPNYSSELNVNALLLGDSALYLCASSLTGTGGTEAFFGQGTRLTVV.

The chain recombines TRBV5-1 with TRBJ2-2; the match to TRBD1 covers 7 bases. The CDR3 has 14 amino acids. V shed 4 bases and J 5 bases; nucleotides not matched to a gene: 5. CDR1 and CDR2 (germline): SGHRS, YFSETQ. CDR3 in amino acids: CASSDRAATGELFF. In DNA, the CDR3 is TGCGCCAGCAGCGACAGGGCGGCGACCGGGGAGCTGTTTTTT.

J is TRBJ1-3 and V is TRBV10-1, with D unresolved. Per germline, CDR1 WNHNN and CDR2 SYGVQD (reference sequence). This CDR3 has 14 amino acids. The V gene lost 2 bases and the J gene lost 2 bases, with 7 bases spanning the gap. The CDR3 is CASSEEGTGNTIYF. CDR3 nucleotide sequence: TGCGCCAGCAGTGAGGAGGGAACTGGAAACACCATATATTTT.

This chain connects TRBV18 to TRBJ2-3; the match to TRBD1 covers 8 bases. V trimming: 3 bases; J trimming: 1 base; junction bases outside the gene matches: 9. Germline CDR1 KGHSH, CDR2 LQKENI. This CDR3 has 17 amino acids. CDR3 residues: CASSPRGQALGTDTQYF. The CDR3 DNA reads TGTGCCAGCTCACCGAGGGGACAGGCGCTCGGCACAGATACGCAGTATTTT.

The rearrangement links TRBV5-4 to TRBJ2-3, with TRBD2 matching over 14 bases. Looked up from germline, CDR1 is SGHNT and CDR2 is YYREEE (reference sequence). Losses at the gene ends were 4 bases for V and 1 base for J; bases not matched to a gene: 11. The CDR3 covers 19 residues. The CDR3 spells CASSKGLAGVGRGTDTQYF. CDR3 bases: TGTGCCAGCAGCAAGGGACTAGCGGGAGTTGGGAGGGGCACAGATACGCAGTATTTT.

This sequence joins TRBV7-9 and TRBJ2-1; tentatively, D is TRBD2 (5 bases). This CDR3 is built from 13 residues. Looked up from germline, CDR1 is SEHNR and CDR2 is FQNEAQ (reference sequence). Trimming removed 5 bases from V and 8 bases from J, with 13 bases in between. The CDR3, as DNA: TGTGCCAGCAGCCCGCCCCGCGGGCATGAGCAGTTCTTC. This encodes CASSPPRGHEQFF.

The CDR3 here is CASSLAEAGATYQETQYF. The CDR3 nucleotides read TGTGCCAGCAGCTTAGCAGAAGCGGGAGCTACCTACCAAGAGACCCAGTACTTC. The chain links TRBV7-8 to TRBJ2-5; 8 bases map to TRBD2. Germline V gene data show CDR1 as SGHVS and CDR2 as FQNEAQ. Trimming at V came to 0 bases and at J to 0 bases, leaving 9 bases not matched to a gene. CDR3 length: 18 residues. Full variable domain (remainder filled in from reference TRBV7-8 and TRBJ2-5): GAGVSQSPRYKVAKRGQDVALRCDPISGHVSLFWYQQALGQGPEFLTYFQNEAQLDKSGLPSDRFFAERPEGSVSTLKIQRTQQEDSAVYLCASSLAEAGATYQETQYFGPGTRLLVL.

The gene calls are TRBV19 and TRBJ2-7; D possibly corresponds to TRBD1 (5 bases). The germline CDR1 and CDR2 sequences are LNHDA and SQIVND (reference sequence). The length of the CDR3 is 13 residues. Trimming cost V 2 bases and J 5 bases, with 10 bases left between them. CDR3 bases: TGTGCCAGTAGTATATTTCCAGGGAACGAGCAGTACTTC. This translates into CASSIFPGNEQYF.

The genes are TRBV6-4 and TRBJ2-7; TRBD2 might be the D (6 bases). V was cut by 7 bases and J by 6 bases, with 25 bases left in between. The CDR3 runs to 16 residues. Germline values: CDR1 MRHNA, CDR2 SNTAGT. CDR3 coding DNA: TGTGCCAGCAAGACCGGGTCCGGGACTTCTCTTCTCGAGCAGTACTTC. This sequence encodes CASKTGSGTSLLEQYF.

The chain employs TRBV6-1 and TRBJ1-1; the D gene is possibly TRBD1 (5 bases). Looked up from germline, CDR1 is MNHNS and CDR2 is SASEGT. Deletions cut 1 base from V and 0 bases from J, with 15 bases between. This CDR3 is built from 17 residues. This CDR3 reads CASSEGGLGAMNTEAFF. The CDR3 nucleotides read TGTGCCAGCAGTGAAGGGGGATTAGGGGCGATGAACACTGAAGCTTTCTTT.

This clone was recorded only once. This sequence joins TRBV4-2 and TRBJ2-5; TRBD2 matches at 10 bases. V was clipped by 4 bases and J by 1 base; unmatched bases: 12. Germline-derived CDR1 and CDR2 are LGHNA and YNFKEQ. This CDR3 region has 18 residues. The CDR3 reads CASSPQKGQREGQETQYF. As DNA, the CDR3 is TGTGCCAGCAGCCCACAAAAGGGACAGCGGGAGGGCCAAGAGACCCAGTACTTC.

This chain connects TRBV7-9 to TRBJ2-5, with D maybe TRBD1 (6 bases). CDR3 length equals 16 residues. The V gene lost 2 bases and the J gene lost 5 bases, with 18 bases spanning the gap. Germline CDR1 SEHNR, CDR2 FQNEAQ (reference sequence). The CDR3 DNA sequence: TGTGCCAGCAGCTTAATAAGGGTAGGGGGTGGCGAGACCCAGTACTTC. It is translated as CASSLIRVGGGETQYF.

The V call is TRBV30, the J call TRBJ2-7; 9 bases agree with TRBD1. The germline gives CDR1 GTSNPN, CDR2 SVGIG (reference sequence). V lost 5 bases to trimming and J lost 3 bases; unmatched junction nucleotides: 5. This CDR3 has 13 amino acids. In DNA form, the CDR3 reads TGTGCCTGGTCCGGGACAGGGAACTACGAGCAGTACTTC. It is translated as CAWSGTGNYEQYF. The full variable domain, with the rest looked up from reference TRBV30 and TRBJ2-7, is SQTIHQWPATLVQPVGSPLSLECTVEGTSNPNLYWYRQAAGRGLQLLFYSVGIGQISSEVPQNLSASRPQDRQFILSSKKLLLSDSGFYLCAWSGTGNYEQYFGPGTRLTVT.

This clone appeared a single time. This chain links TRBV5-5 with TRBJ2-3; tentatively, D is TRBD1 (5 bases). Germline values: CDR1 SGHKS, CDR2 YYEKEE (reference sequence). V was trimmed by 1 base and J by 2 bases, leaving 8 bases between them. The CDR3 is 14 amino acids. The DNA of the CDR3 is TGTGCCAGCAGCTTGTCGACAGCCACAGATACGCAGTATTTT. The encoded protein is CASSLSTATDTQYF.